These 2 T cell receptor beta chains were sequenced from one sample in a study of CD8 T cells in ankylosing spondylitis. Study-wide results and caveats: The study identified a TCR beta motif of under ten highly homologous variants that appeared characteristic of ankylosing spondylitis blood.

Their target antigens are unknown. TCRdb fed the 5' RACE reads into MiXCR, producing one record per CDR3 protein. Of more than 600,000 distinct CDR3 sequences listed, about 20% are singletons. Sample: blood, either unsorted or a sorted T cell fraction (not recorded which). Source of these receptors: a male donor with ankylosing spondylitis.

The rearrangement links TRBV28 to TRBJ1-2; D might be TRBD1 (5 bases). This CDR3 region has 15 residues. Trimming took off 8 bases at V and 2 bases at J, with 18 bases between the two ends. Germline V gives CDR1 MDHEN, CDR2 SYDVKM. CDR3 nucleotides: TGTGCCAGCCTTGATTCCGGGGGTCGCAACTATGGCTACACCTTC. The encoded protein is CASLDSGGRNYGYTF.

The table lists this clonotype with a few counts. This CDR3 reads CASSAATGTGQPQHF. In DNA, the CDR3 is TGTGCCAGCAGCGCGGCCACAGGGACGGGACAGCCCCAGCATTTT. V is TRBV3-1 and J is TRBJ1-5; D might be TRBD1 (6 bases). Trimming shortened V by 5 bases and J by 7 bases, and 18 bases separated the two germline ends. The CDR3 has 15 residues. Germline values: CDR1 LGHDT, CDR2 YNNKEL (reference sequence). Filled out from reference TRBV3-1 and TRBJ1-5, the complete variable domain reads DTAVSQTPKYLVTQMGNDKSIKCEQNLGHDTMYWYKQDSKKFLKIMFSYNNKELIINETVPNRFSPKSPDKAHLNLHINSLELGDSAVYFCASSAATGTGQPQHFGDGTRLSIL.